This entry lists 27 T cell receptor beta chains sequenced from one sample in a study of T cell repertoires in cytomegalovirus infection. A single record per CDR3 protein comes from TCRdb applying MiXCR to the reads. The sample contains 100,000 or so distinct CDR3 sequences, less than 25% of which appear only once. Material for sequencing was CD8+ T cells from PBMCs. The receptors here all came from a human donor in good health (CMV status not recorded). Some clones in this sample may be carry-over from other donors' samples.

This clonotype was detected only a few times. The CDR3 is CASSLLPGLGGEQFF. As DNA, the CDR3 is TGTGCCAGCAGCTTATTGCCGGGACTAGGGGGTGAGCAGTTCTTC. The genes are TRBV7-8 and TRBJ2-1; 8 bases fit TRBD2. The CDR3 sequence is 15 residues long. CDR1 and CDR2 (germline): SGHVS, FQNEAQ. The V and J ends lost 2 bases and 9 bases, in that order; junction bases with no gene match: 9.

The chain combines TRBV7-6 with TRBJ2-1, with 9 positions matching TRBD2. The J segment lost 5 bases and the V segment lost 4 bases, leaving 12 bases of the junction unmatched. The V gene's germline CDR1 is SGHVS and CDR2 FNYEAQ. The CDR3 sequence is 17 residues long. This CDR3 is CASSSLERLAVNNEQFF. The CDR3 region has the DNA TGTGCCAGCAGCTCCCTAGAGCGACTAGCGGTTAACAATGAGCAGTTCTTC.

Concerning this clonotype itself: Since a much larger clone is just one base distant, this may be a read error. V usage is TRBV7-8 and J usage is TRBJ2-7, with D hard to call. This CDR3 has 13 amino acids. The germline V gene has CDR1 SGHVS and CDR2 FQNEAQ. V was clipped by 0 bases and J by 2 bases, with 5 bases between them. CDR3 sequence reads: CASSLASTYEQYF. The DNA for the CDR3 is TGTGCCAGCAGCTTAGCGAGCACCTACGAGCAGTACTTC. Full variable domain (remainder filled in from reference TRBV7-8 and TRBJ2-7): GAGVSQSPRYKVAKRGQDVALRCDPISGHVSLFWYQQALGQGPEFLTYFQNEAQLDKSGLPSDRFFAERPEGSVSTLKIQRTQQEDSAVYLCASSLASTYEQYFGPGTRLTVT.

Regarding this clonotype: The junction does not match germline at one end; this may be a read error. The chain couples TRBV2 to TRBJ2-4; TRBD2 aligns across 12 bases. This CDR3 is 17 amino acids long. Germline lookup yields CDR1 SNHLY and CDR2 FYNNEI. Here the CDR3 DNA reads TGTGCCAGCAGTCCCTTTACTAGCGGGGGGCCCCAAAACATTCAGTACTTT. Translation: CASSPFTSGGPQNIQYF.

This clonotype was found many times. The rearrangement joins TRBV7-6 to TRBJ2-7, with 11 positions matching TRBD1. Germline assignment: CDR1 SGHVS and CDR2 FNYEAQ. With 1 base clipped from V and 2 bases from J, the junction kept 4 bases outside the gene matches. CDR3 length equals 16 residues. CDR3 DNA: TGTGCCAGCAGCTTAGAAGCGGGACAGGGGGCCTACGAGCAGTACTTC. Encoded protein: CASSLEAGQGAYEQYF. Complete variable domain (other parts from reference TRBV7-6 and TRBJ2-7): GAGVSQSPRYKVTKRGQDVALRCDPISGHVSLYWYRQALGQGPEFLTYFNYEAQQDKSGLPNDRFSAERPEGSISTLTIQRTEQRDSAMYRCASSLEAGQGAYEQYFGPGTRLTVT.

This clonotype was seen more than once but under ten times. V and J are TRBV29-1 and TRBJ2-7; D possibly matches TRBD1 or TRBD2 (5 bases each). This CDR3 comprises 14 residues. CDR1 and CDR2 from the germline V gene are SQVTM and ANQGSEA. V lost 2 bases and J 4 bases, leaving 15 bases between the germline ends. The CDR3 sequence is CSVENRLGRYEQYF. The CDR3 nucleotides read TGCAGCGTTGAAAACAGGTTGGGGAGATACGAGCAGTACTTC.

The V call is TRBV20-1, the J call TRBJ2-7; 7 positions agree with TRBD1. The germline V gene encodes CDR1 DFQATT and CDR2 SNEGSKA (reference sequence). J was trimmed by 2 bases and V by 4 bases; bases with no gene match: 2. This CDR3 region has 12 residues. The CDR3, as DNA: TGCAGTGCTATGGGACAGACCTACGAGCAGTACTTC. Translated, it gives CSAMGQTYEQYF.

This clonotype was detected a few times. This chain links TRBV5-1 with TRBJ2-2, with TRBD1 matching 8 bases. V lost 0 bases and J lost 4; bases outside the gene matches: 2. Germline CDR1 SGHRS, CDR2 YFSETQ. CDR3 length: 15 residues. The CDR3 reads CASSLATGGTGELFF. The CDR3 DNA sequence: TGCGCCAGCAGCTTGGCCACAGGGGGCACCGGGGAGCTGTTTTTT.

V gene TRBV28 combines with J gene TRBJ2-3, with D possibly matching TRBD1 (5 bases). There are 13 residues in the CDR3. The germline V and J ends were trimmed by 5 bases and 6 bases, with 12 bases remaining between them. Germline CDR1 reads MDHEN; CDR2 reads SYDVKM. The CDR3 is CASSPPSGDTQYF. CDR3 DNA: TGTGCCAGCAGTCCACCATCAGGGGATACGCAGTATTTT.

Ten or more counts support this clonotype. The chain joins TRBV7-6 to TRBJ2-7; tentatively, D is TRBD2 (5 bases). This CDR3 spans 13 amino acids. V was trimmed by 1 base and J by 4 bases, leaving 8 bases between them. Germline V gene lookup returns CDR1 SGHVS and CDR2 FNYEAQ. The CDR3 loop is CASSLGERYEQYF. The CDR3 nucleotides read TGTGCCAGCAGCTTAGGGGAGAGATACGAGCAGTACTTC. The whole variable domain, remainder taken from reference TRBV7-6 and TRBJ2-7, is GAGVSQSPRYKVTKRGQDVALRCDPISGHVSLYWYRQALGQGPEFLTYFNYEAQQDKSGLPNDRFSAERPEGSISTLTIQRTEQRDSAMYRCASSLGERYEQYFGPGTRLTVT.

V usage is TRBV29-1 and J usage is TRBJ1-2; D not resolved. Germline values: CDR1 SQVTM, CDR2 ANQGSEA. Trimming stripped 2 bases from V and 11 bases from J, with 12 bases between. This CDR3 region has 11 residues. The CDR3 region has the DNA TGCAGCGTTGAAATAGACCGGATTTACACCTTC. Translated: CSVEIDRIYTF.

The chain is built from TRBV27 and TRBJ1-5, with 10 positions matching TRBD1. Germline CDR1 MNHEY, CDR2 SMNVEV (reference sequence). The V gene end was trimmed by 6 bases and the J gene end by 3 bases; junction bases not matched to a gene: 8. CDR3 length: 16 residues. CDR3: CASRNGQGEDNQPQHF. The CDR3 region has the DNA TGTGCCAGCAGGAACGGACAGGGGGAGGACAATCAGCCCCAGCATTTT.

This clonotype showed up many times. The chain carries TRBV7-6 and TRBJ2-3; D gene unclear. Germline loops: CDR1 SGHVS, CDR2 FNYEAQ. With 2 bases removed from V and 4 bases from J, the gap between germline ends came to 25 bases. There are 19 residues in the CDR3. CDR3 sequence: CASSLSWGTLLRGADTQYF. The CDR3 DNA sequence: TGTGCCAGCAGCTTATCCTGGGGTACCCTCCTCCGCGGAGCAGATACGCAGTATTTT.

This clonotype was recorded a few times. The chain combines TRBV12-3 or TRBV12-4 with TRBJ2-5, with 10 bases identical to TRBD2. This CDR3 is 13 amino acids long. Trimming removed 8 bases from V and 3 bases from J; junction bases left unmatched: 3. The CDR3 coding sequence is TGTGCCAGCCGAGGACTAGCGGAAGAGACCCAGTACTTC. As protein: CASRGLAEETQYF.

This clonotype showed up many times. The chain employs TRBV4-3 and TRBJ2-7; D call uncertain. The V end lost 0 bases, the J end lost 2 bases, and 5 bases lay between the germline ends. The length of the CDR3 is 13 residues. From germline, CDR1 is LGHNA and CDR2 YSLEER. The CDR3 DNA reads TGCGCCAGCAGCCAAGATATGGCCTACGAGCAGTACTTC. Amino acid sequence: CASSQDMAYEQYF.

This clonotype occurred many times. The chain employs TRBV7-6 and TRBJ2-1, with D unclear. The CDR3 spans 15 residues. In germline, CDR1 is SGHVS, CDR2 FNYEAQ. V gave up 3 bases and J gave up 0 bases, with 9 bases separating them. CDR3 DNA: TGTGCCAGCAGCTTGGGCTGGGGCTCCTACAATGAGCAGTTCTTC. Protein: CASSLGWGSYNEQFF.

This clonotype was observed a handful of times. J is TRBJ2-5 and V is TRBV25-1; 13 bases line up with TRBD2. Germline V CDR1 and CDR2: MGHDK, SYGVNS. The CDR3 spans 18 residues. Trimming took 3 bases from V and 6 from J; bases not matched to a gene: 13. The CDR3 sequence: CASSEELAGGPARKTQYF. The CDR3 coding sequence is TGTGCCAGCAGTGAGGAACTAGCGGGAGGGCCTGCGAGGAAGACCCAGTACTTC.

In its sample, this clonotype was seen a few times. The chain uses TRBV20-1 and TRBJ1-1; 10 bases are a match to TRBD1. V gave up 0 bases and J gave up 5 bases; unmatched junction bases: 6. Germline V gene sequence: CDR1 DFQATT, CDR2 SNEGSKA (reference sequence). There are 15 residues in the CDR3. CDR3 sequence reads: CSARDLLGQGTEAFF. The CDR3 bases are TGCAGTGCTAGAGATCTCTTGGGACAGGGGACTGAAGCTTTCTTT.

The rearrangement joins TRBV12-3 or TRBV12-4 to TRBJ2-2; D gene ambiguous. With 4 bases removed from V and 0 bases from J, the gap between germline ends came to 6 bases. CDR3 length: 14 amino acids. The CDR3, as DNA: TGTGCCAGCAGTTCGTGGGCGAACACCGGGGAGCTGTTTTTT. It is translated as CASSSWANTGELFF.

This clonotype was seen many times. CDR3 region: CASSPLVGDLDQETQYF. DNA for the CDR3: TGTGCCAGCAGCCCGCTTGTCGGGGACTTGGACCAAGAGACCCAGTACTTC. The chain is built from TRBV7-2 and TRBJ2-5, with D perhaps TRBD2 (6 bases). CDR1 SGHTA and CDR2 FQGNSA come from the germline V gene. The CDR3 consists of 17 residues. Trimming took off 5 bases at V and 0 bases at J, with 19 bases between the two ends.

The chain recombines TRBV20-1 with TRBJ1-3, with D possibly matching TRBD1 (6 bases). V was shortened by 0 bases and J by 3 bases, with 9 bases between the two germline ends. Germline lookup yields CDR1 DFQATT and CDR2 SNEGSKA (reference sequence). CDR3 length: 14 amino acids. For the CDR3, the DNA is TGCAGTGCTAGAGAGGGAGGGGGTGGAAACACCATATATTTT. Translation: CSAREGGGGNTIYF.

This rearrangement joins TRBV5-4 to TRBJ2-7; the D gene is possibly TRBD1 (6 bases). Germline loops: CDR1 SGHNT, CDR2 YYREEE (reference sequence). CDR3 size: 15 residues. V was clipped by 0 bases and J by 0 bases, with 10 bases between them. In nucleotides, the CDR3 is TGTGCCAGCAGCTTGGACAGGGCAAACTCCTACGAGCAGTACTTC. Protein: CASSLDRANSYEQYF.

With respect to this clonotype: Mismatch with germline at one junction end may stem from a read error. V usage is TRBV4-1 and J usage is TRBJ1-1; D is perhaps TRBD1 (6 bases). Germline values: CDR1 MGHRA, CDR2 YSYEKL. The CDR3 extends over 13 amino acids. CDR3 region: CASSLGGPTEAFF. DNA of the CDR3: TGTGCCAGCAGCCTGGGGGGGCCCACTGAAGCTTTCTTT.

This clonotype was detected only a few times. The gene calls are TRBV14 and TRBJ1-2; 7 positions match TRBD1. The germline CDR1 and CDR2 sequences are SGHDN and FVKESK. This CDR3 contains 14 residues. V lost 4 bases to trimming and J lost 6 bases; unmatched junction nucleotides: 8. DNA of the CDR3: TGTGCCAGCAGCCCTGAGGGGGCGAGTAATGGCTACACCTTC. As protein: CASSPEGASNGYTF.

This sequence joins TRBV6-2 or TRBV6-3 and TRBJ2-7, with 10 bases fitting TRBD1. J was trimmed by 7 bases and V by 3 bases; bases with no gene match: 12. Germline CDR1 is MNHEY and CDR2 is SVGEGT. CDR3 length: 16 residues. CDR3 nucleotide sequence: TGTGCCAGCAGTTATCCTCGGGGACAGGGGACGGGGGAGCAGTACTTC. It codes for CASSYPRGQGTGEQYF.

This clonotype showed up just a few times. V usage is TRBV7-8 and J usage is TRBJ1-1; D might be TRBD1 (6 bases). The V gene lost 0 bases and the J gene lost 4 bases, with 12 bases spanning the gap. The CDR3 has 15 residues. Germline CDR1 reads SGHVS; CDR2 reads FQNEAQ. CDR3 sequence: CASSLAGRGGTEAFF. The CDR3 nucleotides are TGTGCCAGCAGCTTAGCGGGCAGGGGAGGCACTGAAGCTTTCTTT. Full variable domain (outside the CDR3, taken from reference TRBV7-8 and TRBJ1-1): GAGVSQSPRYKVAKRGQDVALRCDPISGHVSLFWYQQALGQGPEFLTYFQNEAQLDKSGLPSDRFFAERPEGSVSTLKIQRTQQEDSAVYLCASSLAGRGGTEAFFGQGTRLTVV.

The chain combines TRBV29-1 with TRBJ2-3; 11 nucleotides agree with TRBD2. CDR1 and CDR2 (germline): SQVTM, ANQGSEA. With V trimmed by 4 bases and J by 6 bases, 9 bases remained unmatched. The CDR3 contains 15 residues. The CDR3 loop reads CSVGLAGGGKDTQYF. The CDR3 nucleotides are TGCAGCGTTGGCCTAGCGGGGGGTGGTAAGGATACGCAGTATTTT.